The rows below give T cell receptor beta chains drawn from one sample of a study of blood T cell repertoires in COVID-19. This table comes from immunoSEQ multiplex PCR, and its TCRdb copy is limited to in-frame clones, with some not included. The sample gives more than 350,000 clones, 80% to 90% of which show up once; less than 1.2% is in the top ten. Sequencing input: PBMCs or T cells enriched from blood (not recorded which). These TCRs come from a man aged 18 to 30 who had recovered from COVID-19. The CDR3 runs from the conserved cysteine through the conserved F or W. D genes are given only for firm matches. A row's size may be missing; if present it is once, few, many or a size class.

CDR3nt	CDR3aa	len	abundance	d_gene	j_gene	v_gene
TGTGCCACCAGCAGAGATCTAGTTTACGAGCAGTACTTC	CATSRDLVYEQYF	13	-	-	TRBJ2-7	TRBV15
TGTGCCACCGCCGTTCAACCTTACAGGGATAACGAGCAGTACTTC	CATAVQPYRDNEQYF	15	-	-	TRBJ2-7	TRBV24-1
TGTGCCAGCTCACCTACGGGACAGACGAACACCGGGGAGCTGTTTTTT	CASSPTGQTNTGELFF	16	-	TRBD1	TRBJ2-2	TRBV18
TGTGCCAGCTCACAGACGACAGGCCCGTATGGCTACACCTTC	CASSQTTGPYGYTF	14	-	-	TRBJ1-2	TRBV18
TGTGCCAGCAGCTCCGGCCCAGGGGAGACCCAGTACTTC	CASSSGPGETQYF	13	once	-	TRBJ2-5	TRBV7-3
TGCAGCGTTGAAGAAGGGGCAAACACTGAAGCTTTCTTT	CSVEEGANTEAFF	13	-	-	TRBJ1-1	TRBV29-1
TGTGCCAGCAGCTGGAGGACTAGCGGGGGCACCTACGAGCAGTACTTC	CASSWRTSGGTYEQYF	16	-	TRBD2	TRBJ2-7	TRBV13
TGTGCCAGCAGCGCCATTTCCAATGAGCAGTTCTTC	CASSAISNEQFF	12	once	-	TRBJ2-1	TRBV9
TGTGCCAGAAGCTTGGGGCGGAAGCGTGACTATGGCTACACCTTC	CARSLGRKRDYGYTF	15	-	-	TRBJ1-2	TRBV5-3
TGTGCCAGCAGCCCCGGACAGACGGGGGGCACCATATATTTT	CASSPGQTGGTIYF	14	-	-	TRBJ1-3	TRBV7-9
TGTGCCAGCAGTAGGTTCAGGGACTCTAACTATGGCTACACCTTC	CASSRFRDSNYGYTF	15	few	-	TRBJ1-2	TRBV5-4
TGTGCCAGCAGCCAGATTCTGACAGGGTACCAAGAGACCCAGTACTTC	CASSQILTGYQETQYF	16	-	TRBD1	TRBJ2-5	TRBV11-2
TGTGCCAGCAGCCGTCAGGGGGCCCGCACAGATACGCAGTATTTT	CASSRQGARTDTQYF	15	-	TRBD1	TRBJ2-3	TRBV9
TGTGCCAGCAGGTTACAAGGGAGCCACTATGGCTACACCTTC	CASRLQGSHYGYTF	14	-	-	TRBJ1-2	TRBV2
TGCGCCAGCAGCTCGCAGGGGGCAGCTCGGTACGAGCAGTACTTC	CASSSQGAARYEQYF	15	once	TRBD1	TRBJ2-7	TRBV5-1
TGTGCCAGCAGCCGCACGCCGGGACAACTATATGGCTACACCTTC	CASSRTPGQLYGYTF	15	-	-	TRBJ1-2	TRBV6-2/TRBV6-3
TGCGCCAGCAGCTGGACAGGGACAATGAACACTGAAGCTTTCTTT	CASSWTGTMNTEAFF	15	-	TRBD1	TRBJ1-1	TRBV5-1
TGTGCCTGGAGTCGGGGGGAGCTCTACGAGCAGTACTTC	CAWSRGELYEQYF	13	-	TRBD2	TRBJ2-7	TRBV30
TGTGCCAGCAGTCCCTTCAGCGGGAGCGTAATAGATACGCAGTATTTT	CASSPFSGSVIDTQYF	16	-	TRBD2	TRBJ2-3	TRBV28
TGTGCCAGCAGCTCAGGCCCTCGGGGGATATCCTACGAGCAGTACTTC	CASSSGPRGISYEQYF	16	-	-	TRBJ2-7	TRBV7-6
TGTGCCAGCAGCTTAACGTCTTACGAGCAGTACTTC	CASSLTSYEQYF	12	-	-	TRBJ2-7	TRBV7-3
TGTGCCAGCTCACCAAGGACCGGACAGGCGTCTGGAGAGCAGTACTTC	CASSPRTGQASGEQYF	16	-	TRBD1	TRBJ2-7	TRBV18
TGTGCTAGTGGTCTCGGACTAGCGGGTCGCAATGAGCAGTTCTTC	CASGLGLAGRNEQFF	15	-	TRBD2	TRBJ2-1	TRBV12-5
TGTGCCAGCAGCCGGGACAGGGGCTACGAGCAGTACTTC	CASSRDRGYEQYF	13	-	TRBD1	TRBJ2-7	TRBV7-3
TGTGCCAGTAGCCGAAACGGGAGAGATAATTCACCCCTCCACTTT	CASSRNGRDNSPLHF	15	-	-	TRBJ1-6	TRBV19
TGTGCCAGCAGCTTGGACAGGGGAAGCCACGAGCAGTACTTC	CASSLDRGSHEQYF	14	-	TRBD1	TRBJ2-7	TRBV5-4
TGTGCCAGCAGCCAAGGGGCGGGGGGGACCATGTACAATGAGCAGTTCTTC	CASSQGAGGTMYNEQFF	17	-	TRBD2	TRBJ2-1	TRBV3-1/TRBV3-2
TGTGCCAGCAGCTCTTCGACAGCCCGAGCTAACACTGAAGCTTTCTTT	CASSSSTARANTEAFF	16	-	-	TRBJ1-1	TRBV27
TGTGCCAGCAGTGAGGAGACAGGGGGCGTTTATGGCTACACCTTC	CASSEETGGVYGYTF	15	-	TRBD1	TRBJ1-2	TRBV2
TGTGCCAGCAGCCCGGACAGCTACAATGAGCAGTTCTTC	CASSPDSYNEQFF	13	-	-	TRBJ2-1	TRBV3-1/TRBV3-2
TGTGCCAGCAGCCAAGGCCAGCCAGCGCGGGCCGGGGAGCTGTTTTTT	CASSQGQPARAGELFF	16	-	-	TRBJ2-2	TRBV3-1/TRBV3-2
TGTGCCAGCAGTAAGCTAGCTGGGTCAGATACGCAGTATTTT	CASSKLAGSDTQYF	14	-	-	TRBJ2-3	TRBV6-5
TGCAGCGCCCCACGGGGGGAAGAGACCCAGTACTTC	CSAPRGEETQYF	12	once	TRBD2	TRBJ2-5	TRBV29-1
TGTGCCAGCAGTGTTAGGAGGGAGCGAGGAGGCTACACCTTC	CASSVRRERGGYTF	14	-	-	TRBJ1-2	TRBV2
TGTGCCAGTAGGGCGACAGGCGGAGGCTACACCTTC	CASRATGGGYTF	12	-	-	TRBJ1-2	TRBV19
TGTGCCAGCAGCCTCTCTAGCGGGTACAATGAGCAGTTCTTC	CASSLSSGYNEQFF	14	once	TRBD2	TRBJ2-1	TRBV3-1/TRBV3-2
TGTGCCAGCAGCTTGGATGGGCAGTACTACGAGCAGTACTTC	CASSLDGQYYEQYF	14	-	-	TRBJ2-7	TRBV5-4
TGTGCCAGCAGTTTATACAGTCGCCTATCTGGGGCCAACGTCCTGACTTTC	CASSLYSRLSGANVLTF	17	-	-	TRBJ2-6	TRBV25-1
TGTGCCAGCAGTGATCTTACTTCGCATGGCTACACCTTC	CASSDLTSHGYTF	13	-	-	TRBJ1-2	TRBV2
TGTGCCAGCAGTGAAGCGTCGGTAGGGGTCCTGTTCTTC	CASSEASVGVLFF	13	-	-	TRBJ2-1	TRBV6-1
TGTGCCAGCAGTTCAAACCGGGACAGCTCTGGAAACACCATATATTTT	CASSSNRDSSGNTIYF	16	-	TRBD1	TRBJ1-3	TRBV28
TGTGCCAGCAGTTTAACCGGGACAGGGGGCTTTGCTAACTATGGCTACACCTTC	CASSLTGTGGFANYGYTF	18	-	TRBD1	TRBJ1-2	TRBV27
TGTGCCAGCAGCCCTCCTGGCATCGGAAACACCATATATTTT	CASSPPGIGNTIYF	14	-	-	TRBJ1-3	TRBV3-1/TRBV3-2
TGTGCCAGTAGTCCAACCACAGGGGCCGGAGACTACGAGCAGTACTTC	CASSPTTGAGDYEQYF	16	-	TRBD1	TRBJ2-7	TRBV19
TGCGCCAGCAGCTTTTCGAGCTCGAGTCCCGGGGAGCTGTTTTTT	CASSFSSSSPGELFF	15	-	-	TRBJ2-2	TRBV5-1
TGTGCCAGCAGCCTCGGACAGTCCGATGGCTACACCTTC	CASSLGQSDGYTF	13	-	-	TRBJ1-2	TRBV7-9
TGTGCCAGCAGCTTAACTTTTACAGGGAAAGCCGGGGAGCTGTTTTTT	CASSLTFTGKAGELFF	16	-	-	TRBJ2-2	TRBV7-3
TGTGCCAGCAGCGTATCGGGTAGCTCTGGAAACACCATATATTTT	CASSVSGSSGNTIYF	15	-	-	TRBJ1-3	TRBV9